The 7 T cell receptor beta chains listed next were all sequenced from one sample in a study of T-cell memory formation after mild COVID-19 (dated by TCRdb to 2020 to 2022). Libraries were constructed by 5' RACE. TCRdb shows the sequencer as Illumina NovaSeq 6000. TCRdb reprocessing: public reads trimmed at Q25 with fastp, clones called with MiXCR, in-frame beta chains kept. Merged by CDR3 protein, the rows form single entries marked with the most common genes and DNA. Across this sample there are 450,000 or so distinct CDR3 sequences, with about 23% seen only once. Of the sample, approximately 13% falls within the top ten clones. Sequencing was carried out using PBMCs or a T cell subset sorted from them (not recorded which). These receptors were obtained from an adult woman who had mild COVID-19 (a few samples of this study predate the infection). The sample titles of this study are shuffled in the database, so cell type and time point are left out; the donor was told from shared clones.

The V and J genes are TRBV7-3 and TRBJ2-5; no firm D call. Germline CDR1 SGHTA, CDR2 FQGTGA. The V end lost 5 bases, the J end lost 5 bases, and 12 bases lay between the germline ends. The CDR3 totals 13 residues. CDR3 amino acids: CASSAESKETQYF. CDR3 sequence (DNA): TGTGCCAGCAGCGCGGAAAGCAAGGAGACCCAGTACTTC.

The table lists this clonotype with a few counts. The chain employs TRBV4-3 and TRBJ2-1; either TRBD1 or TRBD2 may fit D (6 bases each). The CDR3 loop spans 17 amino acids. V shed 0 bases and J shed 2 bases, with 14 bases lying between them. Germline V CDR1 and CDR2: LGHNA, YSLEER. CDR3 sequence reads: CASSQDRLRDTYNEQFF. The CDR3 DNA reads as TGCGCCAGCAGCCAAGATCGGCTGCGGGACACCTACAATGAGCAGTTCTTC.

The genes are TRBV7-6 and TRBJ2-1; 7 bases map to TRBD2. Germline V gene data show CDR1 as SGHVS and CDR2 as FNYEAQ. This CDR3 is built from 15 residues. The V segment lost 8 bases and the J segment 1 base; nucleotides outside the gene matches: 8. The CDR3 region is CASGEGRDSYNEQFF. The CDR3 bases are TGTGCCAGCGGGGAGGGCAGGGATTCCTACAATGAGCAGTTCTTC.

The chain has TRBV7-2 and TRBJ2-3; the D gene is possibly TRBD2 (7 bases). The CDR3 consists of 15 residues. The V gene's germline CDR1 is SGHTA and CDR2 FQGNSA. Trimming cost V 3 bases and J 6 bases, with 16 bases left between them. The CDR3 bases are TGTGCCAGCAGCTTGACGGGGGGCAGGGAGGATACGCAGTATTTT. Encoded protein: CASSLTGGREDTQYF.

This clonotype was counted a few times. V gene TRBV24-1 combines with J gene TRBJ2-2; the D gene is possibly TRBD1 (5 bases). V was clipped by 5 bases and J by 8 bases, with 11 bases between them. The CDR3 runs to 13 residues. From germline, CDR1 is KGHDR and CDR2 SFDVKD. The CDR3 nucleotides read TGTGCCACCAGTGCTCTGGGGCGGGGGGAGCTGTTTTTT. Translation gives CATSALGRGELFF.

The chain has TRBV5-5 and TRBJ1-1; a weak D match, TRBD1 (6 bases). V was shortened by 0 bases and J by 4 bases, with 13 bases between the two germline ends. The CDR3 runs 15 residues. CDR1 is SGHKS and CDR2 is YYEKEE in the germline V gene (reference sequence). The CDR3 DNA follows: TGTGCCAGCAGCTTGGTGTACGGGGGCGGCACTGAAGCTTTCTTT. Amino acids: CASSLVYGGGTEAFF.

In its sample, this clonotype was seen a few times. The V and J genes are TRBV20-1 and TRBJ2-5, with a tentative D call TRBD1 (6 bases). The CDR3 loop spans 16 amino acids. In germline, CDR1 is DFQATT, CDR2 SNEGSKA (reference sequence). Trimming stripped 3 bases from V and 4 bases from J, with 21 bases between. The CDR3 DNA sequence: TGCAGTGCTAGCAGGGGCCTAGGGATTTGGGGAGAGACCCAGTACTTC. Residues: CSASRGLGIWGETQYF.